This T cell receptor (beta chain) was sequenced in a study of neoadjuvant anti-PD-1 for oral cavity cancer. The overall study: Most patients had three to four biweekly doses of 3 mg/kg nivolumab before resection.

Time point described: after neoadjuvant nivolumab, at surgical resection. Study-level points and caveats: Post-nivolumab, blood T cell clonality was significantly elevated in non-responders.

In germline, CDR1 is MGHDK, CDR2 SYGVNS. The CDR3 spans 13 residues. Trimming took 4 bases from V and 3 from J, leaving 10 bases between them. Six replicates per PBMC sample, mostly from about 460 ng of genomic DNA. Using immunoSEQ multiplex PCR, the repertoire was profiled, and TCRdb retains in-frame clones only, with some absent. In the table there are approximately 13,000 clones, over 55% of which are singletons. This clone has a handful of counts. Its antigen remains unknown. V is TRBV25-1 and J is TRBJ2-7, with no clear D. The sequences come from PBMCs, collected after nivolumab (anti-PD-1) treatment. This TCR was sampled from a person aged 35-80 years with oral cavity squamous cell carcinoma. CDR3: CASSVAGSYEQYF. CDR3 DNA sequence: TGTGCCAGCAGTGTGGCAGGTAGCTACGAGCAGTACTTC.